This T cell receptor beta chain was sequenced during a study of OX40 agonist ivuxolimab in advanced cancers. The protocol was immunoSEQ multiplex PCR, while the TCRdb copy is restricted to in-frame clones and leaves out a portion. The profile shows tens of thousands of clones, around 83% of them singletons. The germline V gene has CDR1 SNHLY and CDR2 FYNNEI. V was pared by 6 bases and J by 0 bases, with 8 bases between. This CDR3 has 13 amino acids. The input for sequencing was CD4+ or CD8+ T cells sorted from blood, taken in a trial of the OX40 agonist ivuxolimab. The source of this sequence is an adult with an advanced solid tumor such as melanoma, head and neck, liver or kidney cancer. This sequence joins TRBV2 and TRBJ1-1; possibly TRBD1 for D (5 bases). CDR3 residues: CASRLQVNTEAFF. Written as DNA, the CDR3 is TGTGCCAGCAGGCTACAGGTGAACACTGAAGCTTTCTTT.